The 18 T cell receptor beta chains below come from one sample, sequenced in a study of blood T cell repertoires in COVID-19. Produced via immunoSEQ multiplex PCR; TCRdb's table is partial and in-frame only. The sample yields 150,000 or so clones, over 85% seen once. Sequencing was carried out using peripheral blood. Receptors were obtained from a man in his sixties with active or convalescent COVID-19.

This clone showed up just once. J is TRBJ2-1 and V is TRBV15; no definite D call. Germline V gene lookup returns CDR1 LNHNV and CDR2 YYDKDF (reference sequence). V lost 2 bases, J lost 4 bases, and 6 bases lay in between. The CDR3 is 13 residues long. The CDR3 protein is CATSRQNYNEQFF. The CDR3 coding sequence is TGTGCCACCAGCAGACAGAATTACAATGAGCAGTTCTTC.

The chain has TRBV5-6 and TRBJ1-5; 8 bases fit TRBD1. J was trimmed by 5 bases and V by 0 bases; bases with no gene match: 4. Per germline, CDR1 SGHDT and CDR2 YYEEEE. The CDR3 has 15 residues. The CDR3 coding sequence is TGTGCCAGCAGCTTGGGACAGGGGTGGGATCAGCCCCAGCATTTT. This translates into CASSLGQGWDQPQHF.

CDR3 residues: CASSFLAGGTDTQYF. CDR3 DNA: TGCGCCAGCAGCTTCTTAGCGGGGGGCACAGATACGCAGTATTTT. This rearrangement joins TRBV5-1 to TRBJ2-3; 9 positions agree with TRBD2. J was trimmed by 1 base and V by 2 bases; bases with no gene match: 2. Germline CDR1 is SGHRS and CDR2 is YFSETQ. The CDR3 covers 15 residues.

CDR3 in amino acids: CASSLEQNYGYTF. The CDR3 nucleotides read TGTGCCAGCAGCTTAGAACAGAACTATGGCTACACCTTC. This sequence joins TRBV7-2 and TRBJ1-2; D not certain. Germline CDR1 reads SGHTA; CDR2 reads FQGNSA. This CDR3 has 13 amino acids. The V end was cut by 1 base, the J end by 2 bases, with 5 bases between.

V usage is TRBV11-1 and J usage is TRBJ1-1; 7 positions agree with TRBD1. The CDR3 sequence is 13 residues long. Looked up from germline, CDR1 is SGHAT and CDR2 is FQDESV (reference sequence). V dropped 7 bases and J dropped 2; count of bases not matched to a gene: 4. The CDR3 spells CASTRDRNTEAFF. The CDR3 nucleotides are TGTGCCAGCACCCGGGACAGAAACACTGAAGCTTTCTTT. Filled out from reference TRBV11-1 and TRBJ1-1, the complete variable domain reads EAEVAQSPRYKITEKSQAVAFWCDPISGHATLYWYRQILGQGPELLVQFQDESVVDDSQLPKDRFSAERLKGVDSTLKIQPAELGDSAMYLCASTRDRNTEAFFGQGTRLTVV.

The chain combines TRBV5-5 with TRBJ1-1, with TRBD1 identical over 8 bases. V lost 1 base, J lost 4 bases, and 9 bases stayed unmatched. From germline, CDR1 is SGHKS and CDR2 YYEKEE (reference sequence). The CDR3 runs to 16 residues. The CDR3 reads CASSLNQNRGITEAFF. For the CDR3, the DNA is TGTGCCAGCAGCTTGAATCAGAACAGGGGGATCACTGAAGCTTTCTTT.

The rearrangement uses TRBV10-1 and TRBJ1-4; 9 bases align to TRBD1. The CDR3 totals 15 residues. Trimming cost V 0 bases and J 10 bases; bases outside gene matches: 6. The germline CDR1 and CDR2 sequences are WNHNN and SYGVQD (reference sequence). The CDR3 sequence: CASSESGDRAGKLFF. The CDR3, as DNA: TGCGCCAGCAGTGAGTCGGGGGACAGGGCCGGAAAACTGTTTTTT.

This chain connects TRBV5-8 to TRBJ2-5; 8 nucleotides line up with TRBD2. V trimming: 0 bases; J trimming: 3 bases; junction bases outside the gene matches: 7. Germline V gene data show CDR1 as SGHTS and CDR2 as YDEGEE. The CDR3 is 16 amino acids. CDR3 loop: CASSLGAGGREETQYF. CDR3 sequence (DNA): TGTGCCAGCAGCTTGGGTGCGGGAGGCCGTGAAGAGACCCAGTACTTC.

The CDR3 DNA is TGTGCCAGCAGTCCGCTAGCGGGAGATGAGGAGACCCAGTACTTC. Its protein product is CASSPLAGDEETQYF. This rearrangement joins TRBV28 to TRBJ2-5, with 10 bases aligning to TRBD2. The junction had 8 bases not matched to a gene; V was cut back by 5 bases and J by 5 bases. There are 15 residues in the CDR3. CDR1 is MDHEN, CDR2 SYDVKM, per germline. The whole variable domain, filled in from reference TRBV28 and TRBJ2-5, reads DVKVTQSSRYLVKRTGEKVFLECVQDMDHENMFWYRQDPGLGLRLIYFSYDVKMKEKGDIPEGYSVSREKKERFSLILESASTNQTSMYLCASSPLAGDEETQYFGPGTRLLVL.

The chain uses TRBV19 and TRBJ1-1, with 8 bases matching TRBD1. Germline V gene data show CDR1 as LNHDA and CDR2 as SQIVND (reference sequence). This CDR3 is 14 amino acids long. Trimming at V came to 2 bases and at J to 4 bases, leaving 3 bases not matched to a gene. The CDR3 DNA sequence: TGTGCCAGTAGTATACAGGGGGCGGCCACTGAAGCTTTCTTT. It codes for CASSIQGAATEAFF.

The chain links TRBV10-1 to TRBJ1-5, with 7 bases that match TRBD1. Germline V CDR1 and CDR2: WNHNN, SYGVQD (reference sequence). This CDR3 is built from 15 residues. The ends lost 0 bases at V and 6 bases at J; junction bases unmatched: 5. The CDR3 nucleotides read TGCGCCAGCAGTGAGTCACAGGGGCTCCCTCAGCCCCAGCATTTT. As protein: CASSESQGLPQPQHF.

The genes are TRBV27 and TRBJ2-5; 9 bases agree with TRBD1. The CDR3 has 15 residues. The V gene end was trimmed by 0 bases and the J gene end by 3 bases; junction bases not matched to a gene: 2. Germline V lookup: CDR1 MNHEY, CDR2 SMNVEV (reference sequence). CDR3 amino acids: CASSLSWTGEETQYF. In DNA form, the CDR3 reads TGTGCCAGCAGTTTATCTTGGACAGGGGAAGAGACCCAGTACTTC.

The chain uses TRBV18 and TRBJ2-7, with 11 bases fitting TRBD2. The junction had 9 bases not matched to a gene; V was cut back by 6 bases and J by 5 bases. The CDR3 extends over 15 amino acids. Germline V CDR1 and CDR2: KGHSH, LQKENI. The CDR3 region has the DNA TGTGCCAGCTCGCTGGAACTAGCGGGAGCCAACGAGCAGTACTTC. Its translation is CASSLELAGANEQYF.

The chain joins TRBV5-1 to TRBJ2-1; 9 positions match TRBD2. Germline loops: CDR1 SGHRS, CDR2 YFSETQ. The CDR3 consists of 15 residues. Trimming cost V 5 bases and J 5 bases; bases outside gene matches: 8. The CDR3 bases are TGCGCCAGCAGGTTTTTAGCGGGAGTGGACAATGAGCAGTTCTTC. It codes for CASRFLAGVDNEQFF.

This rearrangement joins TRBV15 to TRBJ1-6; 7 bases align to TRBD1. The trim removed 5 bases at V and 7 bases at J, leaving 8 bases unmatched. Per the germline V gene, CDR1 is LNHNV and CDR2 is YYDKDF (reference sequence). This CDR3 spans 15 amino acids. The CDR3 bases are TGTGCCACCAGCTCAACAGGGGCGGGGAATTCACCCCTCCACTTT. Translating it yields CATSSTGAGNSPLHF.

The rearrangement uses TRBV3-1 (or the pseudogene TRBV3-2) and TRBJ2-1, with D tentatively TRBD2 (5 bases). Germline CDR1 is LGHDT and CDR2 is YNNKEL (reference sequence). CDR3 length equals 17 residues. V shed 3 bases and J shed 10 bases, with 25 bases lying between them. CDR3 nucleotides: TGTGCCAGCAGCCAGGCAGGTCAGTCTGCGGGCTTCGGGGAGCAGTTCTTC. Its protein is CASSQAGQSAGFGEQFF.

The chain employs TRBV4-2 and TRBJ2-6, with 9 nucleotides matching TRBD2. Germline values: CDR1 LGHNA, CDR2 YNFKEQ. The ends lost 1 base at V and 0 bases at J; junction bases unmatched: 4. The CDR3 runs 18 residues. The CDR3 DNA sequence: TGTGCCAGCAGCCAAGCGGCTAGCGGGGTCTCTGGGGCCAACGTCCTGACTTTC. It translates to CASSQAASGVSGANVLTF.

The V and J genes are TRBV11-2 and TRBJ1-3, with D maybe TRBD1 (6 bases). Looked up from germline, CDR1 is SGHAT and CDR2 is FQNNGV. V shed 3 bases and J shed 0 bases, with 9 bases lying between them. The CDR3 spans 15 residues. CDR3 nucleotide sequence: TGTGCCAGCAGCTTTCAGGGGCGCTCTGGAAACACCATATATTTT. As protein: CASSFQGRSGNTIYF.